The T cell receptor (beta chain) described here comes from a study of blood T cell repertoires in COVID-19. Study-level background: The United States, Italy and Spain were the sources of the acute and convalescent COVID-19 samples. T cells, B-cell-depleted T cells, or PBMCs provided the cDNA or gDNA that served as material.

CDR1 SNHLY and CDR2 FYNNEI come from the germline V gene. This CDR3 comprises 14 residues. Trimming cost V 7 bases and J 6 bases; bases outside gene matches: 9. Original analysis: Nucleated cell number was recorded as an estimate derived from reference gene primer amplification. Sequenced by immunoSEQ multiplex PCR; TCRdb stores in-frame clones only, minus some. V, J and clone size are taken as reported in that table, and D and trimming were inferred from the DNA itself. The sample lists 35,000 to 50,000 clones, approximately 88% occurring once. This clone was seen once. The sample taken for sequencing was peripheral blood. The genes are TRBV2 and TRBJ1-2; 9 bases map to TRBD1. This receptor was taken from a human donor in a cohort sampled during active COVID-19. The CDR3 region has the DNA TGTGCCAGCACCCGGGACAGGGCAATTGATGGCTACACCTTC. Translating it yields CASTRDRAIDGYTF. Variable domain in full (rest from reference TRBV2 and TRBJ1-2): EPEVTQTPSHQVTQMGQEVILRCVPISNHLYFYWYRQILGQKVEFLVSFYNNEISEKSEIFDDQFSVERPDGSNFTLKIRSTKLEDSAMYFCASTRDRAIDGYTFGSGTRLTVV.